This T cell receptor (beta chain) was captured by sequencing in a study of blood T cell repertoires in COVID-19. The table came from immunoSEQ multiplex PCR; TCRdb's copy has only in-frame clones and leaves some out. The sample includes under 350,000 clones, over 75% of them seen just once. This CDR3 has 16 amino acids. The V end was cut by 3 bases, the J end by 0 bases, with 12 bases between. CDR1 is MNHEY and CDR2 is SMNVEV in the germline V gene (reference sequence). V usage is TRBV27 and J usage is TRBJ1-3, with D uncertain. The material sequenced was PBMCs or T cells enriched from blood (not recorded which). This clonotype was sampled from a man aged 30 to 45 who had recovered from COVID-19. CDR3: CASSFGSRPSGNTIYF. CDR3 in DNA: TGTGCCAGCAGTTTTGGAAGCAGGCCCTCTGGAAACACCATATATTTT.